In this sample, the clone carrying this T cell receptor delta chain is medium-sized (0.01 to 0.1%). Its matching antigen is unknown. Other DNA variants within this sample encode the same CDR3. This sample is part of a study of γδ T cells in repeated Plasmodium falciparum infection. Overall study: Four controlled malaria infections with P. falciparum NF54 spanned about 23 months. Malian repertoires were sampled cross-sectionally without transmission and longitudinally through febrile malaria. Findings of the study overall: Vgamma9/Vdelta2+ T cells showed a stable polyclonal repertoire with shared TCRgamma sequences.

V was clipped by 2 bases and J by 2 bases, with 21 bases between them. The CDR3 totals 16 residues. CDR1 is TVYSNPD, CDR2 GDNSRS, per germline (reference sequence). Vgamma9/Vdelta2+ and Vdelta2-negative gammadelta T cells were flow-sorted from PBMC for bulk sequencing. Sequencing covered both gamma and delta TCR chains per sample. TCRdb re-called the multiplex PCR reads through CATT. The repertoire holds 75,000 to 95,000 delta-chain clones, with roughly 0.9% as singletons. This TCR was recovered from a pool of human donors (malaria-infected and uninfected, not separated). Material: gamma-delta T cells from blood. The V gene is TRDV3, the J gene TRDJ1; D is unresolved. CDR3 bases: TGTGCCTTTCGTCTAGCAGGCTGGCAACTTACCGATAAACTCATCTTT. Its protein is CAFRLAGWQLTDKLIF.